Below are 7 T cell receptor beta chains sequenced from a single sample in a study of T cells of healthy individuals (dated by TCRdb to between 2018 and 2020). Libraries were made using 5' RACE. Sequencing used an Illumina MiSeq. TCRdb trimmed public reads at Q25 via fastp, called clones via MiXCR and kept in-frame beta chains. CDR3 protein duplicates are merged, each entry listing the most common genes and DNA. Recorded for this sample are about 96,000 distinct CDR3 sequences; around 17% of them occurred a single time. 6.2% of the sample belongs to the ten largest clones. The receptors stem from a human donor in good health.

V usage is TRBV28 and J usage is TRBJ2-3; D could derive from TRBD1 or TRBD2 (6 bases each). The germline V gene encodes CDR1 MDHEN and CDR2 SYDVKM. This CDR3 spans 15 amino acids. Trimming cost V 6 bases and J 3 bases, with 16 bases left between them. The CDR3 DNA reads as TGTGCCAGCAGGAATCTAGAAGGGGGGACAGATACGCAGTATTTT. Its translation is CASRNLEGGTDTQYF.

The rearrangement links TRBV5-1 to TRBJ2-3; D is unclear. Germline CDR1 reads SGHRS; CDR2 reads YFSETQ. The CDR3 is 13 residues long. With 3 bases removed from V and 4 bases from J, the gap between germline ends came to 9 bases. The CDR3 DNA follows: TGCGCCAGCAGCTCCCTCATTGCAGATACGCAGTATTTT. Protein product: CASSSLIADTQYF.

V and J are TRBV5-6 and TRBJ2-7; the match to TRBD2 covers 13 bases. CDR1 is SGHDT, CDR2 YYEEEE, per germline. The CDR3 covers 19 residues. The V segment lost 3 bases and the J segment 2 bases; nucleotides outside the gene matches: 14. The CDR3 DNA is TGTGCCAGCAGCTCGACCCGACTAGCGGGAGGCTTTAACCCCTACGAGCAGTACTTC. This translates into CASSSTRLAGGFNPYEQYF. Together with reference TRBV5-6 and TRBJ2-7, the CDR3 gives the full variable domain: DAGVTQSPTHLIKTRGQQVTLRCSPKSGHDTVSWYQQALGQGPQFIFQYYEEEERQRGNFPDRFSGHQFPNYSSELNVNALLLGDSALYLCASSSTRLAGGFNPYEQYFGPGTRLTVT.

The rearrangement uses TRBV28 and TRBJ2-1, with TRBD2 matching over 7 bases. Germline values: CDR1 MDHEN, CDR2 SYDVKM. With 8 bases clipped from V and 5 bases from J, the junction kept 3 bases outside the gene matches. This CDR3 is 12 amino acids long. CDR3: CASGLGNNEQFF. The CDR3, as DNA: TGTGCCAGCGGACTAGGCAACAATGAGCAGTTCTTC.

The rearrangement uses TRBV20-1 and TRBJ1-1; 11 bases match TRBD1. The V gene's germline CDR1 is DFQATT and CDR2 SNEGSKA (reference sequence). CDR3 length: 13 amino acids. V shed 5 bases, J shed 3 bases, and the junction held 2 bases outside the gene matches. CDR3: CSAGDRGDTEAFF. CDR3 DNA: TGCAGTGCTGGGGACAGGGGGGACACTGAAGCTTTCTTT.

CDR3 bases: TGCGCCAGCAGCCAAGATGCCCCCGGTGCAGTTGCCTACGAGCAGTACTTC. Its translation is CASSQDAPGAVAYEQYF. The V call is TRBV4-3, the J call TRBJ2-7; no firm D call. This CDR3 is built from 17 residues. Trimming removed 0 bases at V and 2 bases at J, with 17 bases between. Per the germline V gene, CDR1 is LGHNA and CDR2 is YSLEER.

There are many counts of this clonotype. The V gene is TRBV20-1, the J gene TRBJ2-7; 11 bases are shared with TRBD2. CDR3 length: 17 residues. The germline gives CDR1 DFQATT, CDR2 SNEGSKA (reference sequence). V shed 5 bases, J shed 5 bases, and the junction held 17 bases outside the gene matches. CDR3 DNA sequence: TGCAGTGCTCCCGGGACTAGCGGTTCTCCTCGGGGCCACGAGCAGTACTTC. It translates to CSAPGTSGSPRGHEQYF.